This TCR beta chain was found in a study of radiation and T cells in renal cell carcinoma (dated by TCRdb to between 2020 and 2021). Looking at the study overall: The samples were drawn from a clinical trial, where primary renal cell carcinomas were treated with 15 Gy of stereotactic body radiation therapy and then removed by nephrectomy 4 weeks afterward. A total of 4,016,671 unique CDR3 nucleotide sequences, encoding roughly 2.7 million unique CDR3 amino acid sequences, were found across all 50 or so samples. In total, 53 samples underwent TCR beta sequencing: around 26 tumors plus 27 peripheral blood samples.

Per the germline V gene, SNHLY is the CDR1 and FYNNEI is the CDR2. V loses 6 bases at its end and J loses 5 bases; junction bases beyond the gene matches: 9. The CDR3, from cysteine to phenylalanine, totals 15 residues. Only the CDR3 portion is preserved as DNA: 45 bases, with reading frame beginning at the first base. What the authors observed across the whole study: Top tumor clonotypes rose in blood from baseline to 2 weeks post-radiation, then contracted by 4 weeks, suggesting transient expansion of tumor-resident clones. No pretreatment tumor biopsies were available, so the baseline intratumoral presence of clonotypes could not be determined. Dynamics of the blood repertoire were not tracked past 4 weeks after treatment. Effects of radiation dose or scheduling on the TCR repertoire could not be addressed with the single-armed trial design.

As for this clone: The antigen this receptor binds is unknown. No base quality values were provided; no much bigger clone lies one nucleotide off. Different DNA sequences within this sample yield the same CDR3.

The immunoSEQ kit was used, according to the manufacturer's recommendations, to generate TCR beta libraries from genomic DNA. Library preparation used a first multiplex PCR with proprietary primers, then a second PCR adding unique barcodes, with bead cleanups after each round. A kit-provided positive control reaction and a negative control reaction were included in every sample batch. The final libraries were assessed on an Agilent 4200 TapeStation D1000 ScreenTape, pooled by volume, and quantified by qPCR. Sequencing ran on an Illumina NextSeq500 with a MidOutput 150-cycle cartridge, using 156 Read1 and 15 Index1 cycles with kit custom primers. The pooled library was loaded at around 1.1 pM with about 18% PhiX control spiked in. In the source study's methods: Vendor-processed data were analyzed in R, and a clonotype was defined as all T cells sharing the same CDR3 nucleotide sequence. In the clone abundance analyses, frequencies in each sample were normalized to that sample's 10,000 most abundant clones. Public T cell clones, which averaged fewer than five per sample, were excluded before analysis. Tumor-enriched clonotypes and baseline blood-enriched clonotypes were defined as those with an abundance difference of at least 32-fold between compartments. A beta-binomial differential abundance model was used to identify clonotypes that expanded or contracted between blood time points. Tumor-blood repertoire similarity was measured with the Baroni-Urbani and Buser coefficient, and group comparisons used two-tailed Wilcoxon tests in R. Held by TCRdb, this immuneACCESS table contains in-frame sequences only and omits some clones. Under half of the omission traces to an unresolved V gene where checked; the cause of the rest is unknown. The V and J calls and clone size were taken over from that table, and D and trimming were inferred from the DNA. The sample table holds roughly 130,000 clones, of which more than 75% were seen once. Of the sample, 5% to 6.5% falls within the top ten clones.

According to the study, the label for this sample's time point signals: blood 2 weeks post-SBRT. Sample treatment or condition, as interpreted from the label and publication: 15 Gy SBRT to primary tumor, nephrectomy 4 weeks later. To track tumor-enriched clonotypes, serial peripheral blood was sampled from radiation-treated patients at baseline and at 2 weeks and 4 weeks after SBRT. Every patient's renal cell carcinoma showed clear cell pathology. Genomic DNA for TCR sequencing was prepared using the QIAamp DNA Blood Mini Kit (Qiagen). Only samples passing all quality control checks were included in the analyses.

The source of this sequence is a woman in her 70s with renal cell carcinoma. This specimen consisted of blood, obtained from a patient whose treatment included radiotherapy and nephrectomy. In this chain, TRBV2 is recombined with TRBJ2-1, and TRBD2 aligns with 8 junction nucleotides. Read as DNA, the sequence is TGTGCCAGCAGGGTCGGCGGGGGGTCCGACAATGAGCAGTTCTTC. Its amino acids are CASRVGGGSDNEQFF.